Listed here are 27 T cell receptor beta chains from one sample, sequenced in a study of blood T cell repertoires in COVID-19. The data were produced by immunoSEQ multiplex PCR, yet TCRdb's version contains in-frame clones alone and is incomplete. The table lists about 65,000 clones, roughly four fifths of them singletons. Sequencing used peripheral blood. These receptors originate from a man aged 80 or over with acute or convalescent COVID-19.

DNA of the CDR3: TGCGCCAGCAGCTTGGAGGGGTTAGCGAACACCGGGGAGCTGTTTTTT. It encodes CASSLEGLANTGELFF. V is TRBV5-1 and J is TRBJ2-2, with D perhaps TRBD1 (5 bases). This CDR3 has 16 amino acids. Germline V gene data show CDR1 as SGHRS and CDR2 as YFSETQ. V was pared by 0 bases and J by 0 bases, with 9 bases between.

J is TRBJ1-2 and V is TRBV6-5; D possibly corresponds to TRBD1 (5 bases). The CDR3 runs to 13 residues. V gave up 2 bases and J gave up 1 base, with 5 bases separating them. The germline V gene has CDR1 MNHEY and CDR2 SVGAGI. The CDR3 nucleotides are TGTGCCAGCAGTTACGACAGTAACTATGGCTACACCTTC. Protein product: CASSYDSNYGYTF.

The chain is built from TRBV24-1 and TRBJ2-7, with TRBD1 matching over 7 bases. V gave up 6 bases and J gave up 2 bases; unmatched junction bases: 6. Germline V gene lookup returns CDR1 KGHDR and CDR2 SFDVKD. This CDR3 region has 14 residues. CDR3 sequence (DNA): TGTGCCACCAGTATTGGACAGGTGACCTACGAGCAGTACTTC. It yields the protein CATSIGQVTYEQYF.

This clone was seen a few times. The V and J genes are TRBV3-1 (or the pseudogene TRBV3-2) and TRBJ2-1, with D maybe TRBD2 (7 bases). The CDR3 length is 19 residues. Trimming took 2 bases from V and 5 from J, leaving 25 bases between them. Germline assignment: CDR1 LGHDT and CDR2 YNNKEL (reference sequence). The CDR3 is CASSQPWVGGGRRNNEQFF. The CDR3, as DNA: TGTGCCAGCAGCCAACCCTGGGTGGGAGGGGGTCGACGTAACAATGAGCAGTTCTTC.

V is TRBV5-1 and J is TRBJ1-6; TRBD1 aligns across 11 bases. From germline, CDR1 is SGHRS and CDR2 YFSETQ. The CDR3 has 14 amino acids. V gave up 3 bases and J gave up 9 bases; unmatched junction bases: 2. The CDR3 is CASSSGQGGSPLHF. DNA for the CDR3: TGCGCCAGCAGCTCGGGACAGGGGGGTTCACCCCTCCACTTT.

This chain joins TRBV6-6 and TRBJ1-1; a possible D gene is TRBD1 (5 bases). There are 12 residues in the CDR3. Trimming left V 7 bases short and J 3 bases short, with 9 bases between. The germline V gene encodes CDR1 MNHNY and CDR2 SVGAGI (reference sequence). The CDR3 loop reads CASTQGYTEAFF. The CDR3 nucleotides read TGTGCCAGCACTCAGGGTTACACTGAAGCTTTCTTT.

The CDR3 reads CAIKRAGSYNEQFF. In nucleotides, the CDR3 is TGTGCCATCAAGCGGGCAGGCTCCTACAATGAGCAGTTCTTC. The V call is TRBV10-3, the J call TRBJ2-1; a weak D match, TRBD2 (6 bases). The length of the CDR3 is 14 residues. Trimming pared 7 bases from V and 0 bases from J, leaving 10 bases between. Germline values: CDR1 ENHRY, CDR2 SYGVKD.

CDR3 region: CASSLTGALYEQYF. CDR3 nucleotides: TGTGCCAGCAGCCTTACAGGGGCCCTGTACGAGCAGTACTTC. This chain links TRBV7-2 with TRBJ2-7; 7 bases map to TRBD1. This CDR3 has 14 amino acids. Germline V gene sequence: CDR1 SGHTA, CDR2 FQGNSA. Trimming removed 5 bases from V and 4 bases from J; junction bases left unmatched: 8.

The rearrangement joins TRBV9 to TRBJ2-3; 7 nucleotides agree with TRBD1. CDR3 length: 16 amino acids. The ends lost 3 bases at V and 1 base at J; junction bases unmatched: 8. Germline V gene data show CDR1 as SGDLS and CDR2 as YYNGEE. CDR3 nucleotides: TGTGCCAGCAGCGCAGGAAGAGGGGGCGGCACAGATACGCAGTATTTT. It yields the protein CASSAGRGGGTDTQYF.

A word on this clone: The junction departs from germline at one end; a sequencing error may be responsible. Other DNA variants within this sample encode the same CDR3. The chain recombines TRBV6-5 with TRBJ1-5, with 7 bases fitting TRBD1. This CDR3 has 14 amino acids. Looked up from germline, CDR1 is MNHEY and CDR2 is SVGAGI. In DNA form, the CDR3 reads TGTGCCAGTAGTTACTCAGGGGGAAATCAGCCCCAGCATTTT. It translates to CASSYSGGNQPQHF.

The CDR3 loop is CASSLERGTYNEQFF. CDR3 sequence (DNA): TGCGCCAGCAGCTTGGAGCGGGGCACATACAATGAGCAGTTCTTC. The gene calls are TRBV5-1 and TRBJ2-1; 7 nucleotides line up with TRBD2. The V and J ends lost 0 bases and 4 bases, in that order; junction bases with no gene match: 4. Germline-derived CDR1 and CDR2 are SGHRS and YFSETQ. The CDR3 sequence is 15 residues long.

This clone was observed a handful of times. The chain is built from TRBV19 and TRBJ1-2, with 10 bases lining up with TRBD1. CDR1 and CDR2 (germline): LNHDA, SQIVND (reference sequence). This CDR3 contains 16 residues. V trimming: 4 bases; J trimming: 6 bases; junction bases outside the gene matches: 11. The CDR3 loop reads CASSTIRDRGSNGYTF. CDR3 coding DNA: TGTGCCAGTAGTACGATCCGGGACAGGGGCAGTAATGGCTACACCTTC.

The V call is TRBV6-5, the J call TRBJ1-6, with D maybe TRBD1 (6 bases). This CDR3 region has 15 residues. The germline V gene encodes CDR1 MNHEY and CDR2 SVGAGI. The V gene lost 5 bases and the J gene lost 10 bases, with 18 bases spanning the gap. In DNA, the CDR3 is TGTGCCAGCAGTCTCACCCAGGGGTCGGGATCACCCCTCCACTTT. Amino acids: CASSLTQGSGSPLHF.

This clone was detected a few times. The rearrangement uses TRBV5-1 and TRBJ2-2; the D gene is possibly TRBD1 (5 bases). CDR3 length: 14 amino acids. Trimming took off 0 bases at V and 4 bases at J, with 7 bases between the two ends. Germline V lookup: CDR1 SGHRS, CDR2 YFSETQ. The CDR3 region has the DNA TGCGCCAGCAGCTTGGAGGACACCACCGGGGAGCTGTTTTTT. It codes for CASSLEDTTGELFF.

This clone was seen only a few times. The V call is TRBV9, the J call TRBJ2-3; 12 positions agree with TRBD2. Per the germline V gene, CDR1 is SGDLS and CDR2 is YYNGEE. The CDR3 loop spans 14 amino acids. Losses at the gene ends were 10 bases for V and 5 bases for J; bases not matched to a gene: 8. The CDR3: CASDPGLAGDTQYF. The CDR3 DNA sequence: TGTGCCTCCGATCCGGGACTAGCGGGAGATACGCAGTATTTT. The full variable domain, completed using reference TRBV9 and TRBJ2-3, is DSGVTQTPKHLITATGQRVTLRCSPRSGDLSVYWYQQSLDQGLQFLIQYYNGEERAKGNILERFSAQQFPDLHSELNLSSLELGDSALYFCASDPGLAGDTQYFGPGTRLTVL.

The CDR3 sequence: CASSPDSPGANVLTF. DNA for the CDR3: TGCGCCAGCAGCCCGGACTCTCCTGGGGCCAACGTCCTGACTTTC. J is TRBJ2-6 and V is TRBV5-1; D might be TRBD2 (5 bases). The CDR3 contains 15 residues. Per the germline V gene, CDR1 is SGHRS and CDR2 is YFSETQ. Trimming cost V 4 bases and J 2 bases, with 10 bases left between them.

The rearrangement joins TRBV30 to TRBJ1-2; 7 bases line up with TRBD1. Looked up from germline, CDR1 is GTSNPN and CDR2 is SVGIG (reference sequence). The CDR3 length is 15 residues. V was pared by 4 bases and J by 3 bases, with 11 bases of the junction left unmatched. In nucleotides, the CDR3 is TGTGCCTGGATCGGGGTGGGCAGGGGGTACTATGGCTACACCTTC. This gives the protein CAWIGVGRGYYGYTF.

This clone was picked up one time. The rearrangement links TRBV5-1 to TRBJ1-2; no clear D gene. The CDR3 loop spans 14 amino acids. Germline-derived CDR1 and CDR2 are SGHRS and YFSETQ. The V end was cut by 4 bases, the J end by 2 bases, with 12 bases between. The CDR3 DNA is TGCGCCAGCAGCCCCGGGGAGACCAACTATGGCTACACCTTC. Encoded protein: CASSPGETNYGYTF. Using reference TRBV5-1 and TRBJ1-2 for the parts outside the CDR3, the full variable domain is KAGVTQTPRYLIKTRGQQVTLSCSPISGHRSVSWYQQTPGQGLQFLFEYFSETQRNKGNFPGRFSGRQFSNSRSEMNVSTLELGDSALYLCASSPGETNYGYTFGSGTRLTVV.

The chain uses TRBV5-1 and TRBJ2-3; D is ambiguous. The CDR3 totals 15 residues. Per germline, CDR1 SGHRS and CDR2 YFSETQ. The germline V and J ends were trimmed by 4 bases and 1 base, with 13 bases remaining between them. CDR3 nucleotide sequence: TGCGCCAGCAGCGAACGGGTTTACGGCACAGATACGCAGTATTTT. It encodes CASSERVYGTDTQYF.

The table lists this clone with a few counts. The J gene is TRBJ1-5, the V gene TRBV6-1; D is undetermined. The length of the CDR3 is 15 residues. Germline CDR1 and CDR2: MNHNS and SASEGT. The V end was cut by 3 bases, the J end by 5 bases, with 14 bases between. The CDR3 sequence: CASSDTADGYQPQHF. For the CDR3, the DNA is TGTGCCAGCAGTGATACGGCGGATGGGTATCAGCCCCAGCATTTT.

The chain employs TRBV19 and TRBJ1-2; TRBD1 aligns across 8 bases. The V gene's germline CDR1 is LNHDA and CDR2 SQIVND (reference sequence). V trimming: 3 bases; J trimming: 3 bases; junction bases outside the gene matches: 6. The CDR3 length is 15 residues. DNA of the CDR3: TGTGCCAGTAGTATCTCCCAGGGGGCTTACTATGGCTACACCTTC. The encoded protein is CASSISQGAYYGYTF.

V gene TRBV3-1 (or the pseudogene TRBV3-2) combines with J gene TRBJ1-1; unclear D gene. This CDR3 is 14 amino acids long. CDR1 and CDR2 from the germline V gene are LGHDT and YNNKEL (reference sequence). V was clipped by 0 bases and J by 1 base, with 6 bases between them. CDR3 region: CASSQDQSNTEAFF. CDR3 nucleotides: TGTGCCAGCAGCCAAGATCAGTCGAACACTGAAGCTTTCTTT.

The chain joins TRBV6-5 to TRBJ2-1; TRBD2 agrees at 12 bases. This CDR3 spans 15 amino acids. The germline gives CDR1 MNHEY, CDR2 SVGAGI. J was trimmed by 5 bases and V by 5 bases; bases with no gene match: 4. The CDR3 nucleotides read TGTGCCAGCAGTCAGACTAGCGGGGGTGACAATGAGCAGTTCTTC. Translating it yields CASSQTSGGDNEQFF.

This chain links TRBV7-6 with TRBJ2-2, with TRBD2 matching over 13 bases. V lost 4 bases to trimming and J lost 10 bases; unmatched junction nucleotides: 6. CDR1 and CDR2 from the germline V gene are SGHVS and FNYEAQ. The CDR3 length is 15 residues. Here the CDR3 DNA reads TGTGCCAGCAGCTCGACCGGACTAGCGGGGGAGGAGCTGTTTTTT. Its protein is CASSSTGLAGEELFF.

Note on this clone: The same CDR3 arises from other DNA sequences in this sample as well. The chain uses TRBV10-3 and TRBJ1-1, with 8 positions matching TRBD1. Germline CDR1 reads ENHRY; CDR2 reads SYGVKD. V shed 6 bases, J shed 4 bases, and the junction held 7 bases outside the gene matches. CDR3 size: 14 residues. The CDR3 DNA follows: TGTGCCATCAGACCCGGAACAGGGGGCACTGAAGCTTTCTTT. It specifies CAIRPGTGGTEAFF.

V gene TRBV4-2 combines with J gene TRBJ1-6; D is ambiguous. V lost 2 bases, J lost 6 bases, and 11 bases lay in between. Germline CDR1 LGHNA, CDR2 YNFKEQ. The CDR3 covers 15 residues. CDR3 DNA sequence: TGTGCCAGCAGCCAAAGCGAACCGACTAATTCACCCCTCCACTTT. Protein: CASSQSEPTNSPLHF.

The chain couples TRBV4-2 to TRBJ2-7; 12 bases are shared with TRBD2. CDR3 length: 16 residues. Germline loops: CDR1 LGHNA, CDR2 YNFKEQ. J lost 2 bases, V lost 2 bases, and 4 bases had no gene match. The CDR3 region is CASSQPLAGGPYEQYF. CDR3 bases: TGTGCCAGCAGCCAACCACTAGCGGGGGGACCCTACGAGCAGTACTTC.